The 25 T cell receptor beta chains below were found in one sample sequenced in a study of T cells in Graves' hyperthyroidism and ophthalmopathy. Template material for amplifying TCR beta CDR3 regions consisted of RNA transcripts. First-round RT-PCR targeting the TCR CDR3 was performed with the HTBI primer set. MiXCR, applied by TCRdb to the multiplex PCR reads, yields one record per CDR3 protein. The table has 90,000 to 120,000 distinct CDR3 sequences, about a sixth seen once; the top ten hold about 44%. The specimen was blood. The receptors derive from a woman between 45 and 60 years old with Graves' hyperthyroidism.

The sample holds many counts of this clonotype. The chain carries TRBV28 and TRBJ2-5; TRBD1 aligns across 8 bases. This CDR3 has 15 amino acids. The V gene end was trimmed by 7 bases and the J gene end by 7 bases; junction bases not matched to a gene: 14. Germline values: CDR1 MDHEN, CDR2 SYDVKM. The chain's CDR3 is CASNRDRTSRGTQYF. The CDR3 nucleotides are TGTGCCAGCAACCGGGACAGGACCTCCAGGGGGACCCAGTACTTC.

This clonotype appeared many times. The genes are TRBV3-1 and TRBJ2-2; the match to TRBD2 covers 10 bases. There are 15 residues in the CDR3. V lost 2 bases and J lost 7; bases outside the gene matches: 4. Germline V gene data show CDR1 as LGHDT and CDR2 as YNNKEL (reference sequence). The chain's CDR3 is CASSQKAGGYGELFF. The CDR3 region has the DNA TGTGCCAGCAGCCAAAAAGCGGGAGGGTACGGGGAGCTGTTTTTT.

The rearrangement uses TRBV20-1 and TRBJ2-3, with D perhaps matching TRBD2 (6 bases). Germline values: CDR1 DFQATT, CDR2 SNEGSKA (reference sequence). V was clipped by 0 bases and J by 4 bases, with 11 bases between them. This CDR3 comprises 14 residues. CDR3 sequence (DNA): TGCAGTGCTAGAGATCGTGGGGACTCAGATACGCAGTATTTT. Translating gives CSARDRGDSDTQYF.

This clonotype was counted between two and nine times. This may be a read error, as it is one base from a much larger clone. This rearrangement joins TRBV12-3 or TRBV12-4 to TRBJ1-1; the D is unclear. The CDR3 covers 13 residues. V was pared by 3 bases and J by 9 bases, with 14 bases between. In DNA, the CDR3 is TGTGCCAGCAGTTTCTCTCCCCCGAGGAAAGCTTTCTTT. This codes for CASSFSPPRKAFF.

This clonotype was detected many times. The J gene is TRBJ1-2, the V gene TRBV7-3; 8 positions match TRBD1. Germline V lookup: CDR1 SGHTA, CDR2 FQGTGA. The CDR3 is made up of 14 amino acids. The J segment lost 2 bases and the V segment lost 2 bases, leaving 1 base of the junction unmatched. CDR3 in amino acids: CASSLGQGNYGYTF. Here the CDR3 DNA reads TGTGCCAGCAGCTTAGGACAGGGAAACTATGGCTACACCTTC.

This clonotype was found many times. The chain uses TRBV28 and TRBJ1-3, with 9 bases lining up with TRBD1. Germline V lookup: CDR1 MDHEN, CDR2 SYDVKM. The CDR3 is 15 residues long. Unmatched junction bases numbered 6, after V lost 6 bases and J lost 3 bases. This CDR3 is CASSPGTGIGNTIYF. CDR3 DNA sequence: TGTGCCAGCAGCCCAGGGACAGGGATTGGAAACACCATATATTTT.

This clonotype showed up just a few times. CDR3 region: CASSVTGFENIQYF. The DNA for the CDR3 is TGTGCCAGCAGTGTGACAGGGTTTGAAAACATTCAGTACTTC. The chain recombines TRBV28 with TRBJ2-4; TRBD1 matches 7 bases. This CDR3 has 14 amino acids. The V segment lost 5 bases and the J segment 5 bases; nucleotides outside the gene matches: 6. Germline CDR1 is MDHEN and CDR2 is SYDVKM.

This clonotype was recorded at least ten times. The V and J genes are TRBV13 and TRBJ2-5; D not resolved. Trimming shortened V by 6 bases and J by 4 bases, and 9 bases separated the two germline ends. The germline V gene has CDR1 PRHDT and CDR2 FYEKMQ (reference sequence). This CDR3 has 12 residues. CDR3 nucleotide sequence: TGTGCCAGCAGGCGAGGATCAGAGACCCAGTACTTC. It is translated as CASRRGSETQYF.

This clonotype was seen at least ten times. This chain uses TRBV7-9 with TRBJ2-1; TRBD2 matches at 12 bases. This CDR3 contains 15 residues. After removal of 3 bases from V and 9 bases from J, the junction contained 6 bases not matched to a gene. Germline CDR1 reads SEHNR; CDR2 reads FQNEAQ (reference sequence). Here the CDR3 reads CASSLTTSGSAEQFF. The CDR3 DNA follows: TGTGCCAGCAGCTTGACGACTAGCGGGAGTGCTGAGCAGTTCTTC.

This clonotype was found many times. The rearrangement joins TRBV7-9 to TRBJ2-5; 7 bases match TRBD1. From germline, CDR1 is SEHNR and CDR2 FQNEAQ (reference sequence). This CDR3 is 15 amino acids long. With 5 bases clipped from V and 4 bases from J, the junction kept 10 bases outside the gene matches. Written as DNA, the CDR3 is TGTGCCAGCAGCCGACTCGACAGGGTAGGAGAGACCCAGTACTTC. Protein: CASSRLDRVGETQYF. Full variable domain (outside the CDR3, taken from reference TRBV7-9 and TRBJ2-5): DTGVSQNPRHKITKRGQNVTFRCDPISEHNRLYWYRQTLGQGPEFLTYFQNEAQLEKSRLLSDRFSAERPKGSFSTLEIQRTEQGDSAMYLCASSRLDRVGETQYFGPGTRLLVL.

The sample holds one count of this clonotype. The chain uses TRBV2 and TRBJ1-5; no clear D gene. The CDR3 totals 16 residues. V was pared by 3 bases and J by 1 base, with 13 bases between. CDR1 SNHLY and CDR2 FYNNEI come from the germline V gene. Here the CDR3 DNA reads TGTGCCAGCAGTGACGTTCTGGGGAGGAGCAATCAGCCCCAGCATTTT. This codes for CASSDVLGRSNQPQHF.

This clonotype appeared many times. The chain employs TRBV3-1 and TRBJ2-2, with unresolved D. V shed 3 bases and J shed 3 bases, with 11 bases lying between them. CDR1 is LGHDT and CDR2 is YNNKEL in the germline V gene (reference sequence). The CDR3 length is 15 residues. CDR3 coding DNA: TGTGCCAGCAGCCACTTCGGCCGGGACACCGGGGAGCTGTTTTTT. Amino acids: CASSHFGRDTGELFF.

This clonotype appeared many times. This rearrangement joins TRBV5-1 to TRBJ2-7; the D is unclear. Trimming took off 0 bases at V and 3 bases at J, with 7 bases between the two ends. Germline values: CDR1 SGHRS, CDR2 YFSETQ. This CDR3 is 13 amino acids long. The CDR3, as DNA: TGCGCCAGCAGCTTGGCTGACGGCTACGAGCAGTACGTC. It yields the protein CASSLADGYEQYV.

Ten or more counts support this clonotype. The CDR3 DNA reads TGTGCCAGCCTAGGGAGGGTGACCGGGGAGCTGTTTTTT. It yields the protein CASLGRVTGELFF. The chain recombines TRBV2 with TRBJ2-2, with 7 bases matching TRBD2. The CDR3 is made up of 13 amino acids. From germline, CDR1 is SNHLY and CDR2 FYNNEI. The junction had 5 bases not matched to a gene; V was cut back by 8 bases and J by 5 bases.

This clonotype appeared many times. V is TRBV11-2 and J is TRBJ2-6; D gene unclear. This CDR3 has 18 amino acids. V lost 1 base and J lost 0, with 13 bases in between. The germline CDR1 and CDR2 sequences are SGHAT and FQNNGV. CDR3 DNA: TGTGCCAGCAGCTTAGTGCGACCGAGGACCTCTGGGGCCAACGTCCTGACTTTC. Its protein is CASSLVRPRTSGANVLTF.

In regard to this clonotype: This may be a read error, as it is one base from a much larger clone. The J gene is TRBJ2-1, the V gene TRBV12-3 or TRBV12-4; 8 nucleotides align to TRBD2. J was trimmed by 10 bases and V by 0 bases; bases with no gene match: 14. The CDR3 is 17 residues long. DNA for the CDR3: TGTGCCAGCAGTTTAGCGATAGGACTAGCCCAATTGGGGGAGCAGTTCTTC. Translation: CASSLAIGLAQLGEQFF.

Many counts were recorded for this clonotype. The rearrangement joins TRBV29-1 to TRBJ2-3; D unresolved. V was shortened by 3 bases and J by 1 base, with 8 bases between the two germline ends. This CDR3 has 13 residues. Germline lookup yields CDR1 SQVTM and CDR2 ANQGSEA. CDR3 sequence (DNA): TGCAGCGTTGAGATTGGGGGCACAGATACGCAGTATTTT. Encoded protein: CSVEIGGTDTQYF.

V is TRBV11-2 and J is TRBJ1-1, with D unresolved. Trimming left V 6 bases short and J 1 base short, with 15 bases between. This CDR3 is built from 15 residues. The germline V gene encodes CDR1 SGHAT and CDR2 FQNNGV. CDR3 in amino acids: CASSEALWGNTEAFF. For the CDR3, the DNA is TGTGCCAGCAGTGAAGCGCTTTGGGGGAACACTGAAGCTTTCTTT. The full variable domain, completed using reference TRBV11-2 and TRBJ1-1, is EAGVAQSPRYKIIEKRQSVAFWCNPISGHATLYWYQQILGQGPKLLIQFQNNGVVDDSQLPKDRFSAERLKGVDSTLKIQPAKLEDSAVYLCASSEALWGNTEAFFGQGTRLTVV.

This clonotype was counted many times. J is TRBJ2-2 and V is TRBV7-9; D not certain. With 0 bases removed from V and 0 bases from J, the gap between germline ends came to 5 bases. Germline CDR1 reads SEHNR; CDR2 reads FQNEAQ (reference sequence). The length of the CDR3 is 15 residues. DNA for the CDR3: TGTGCCAGCAGCTTAGCGGTGGCGAACACCGGGGAGCTGTTTTTT. The encoded protein is CASSLAVANTGELFF.

This clonotype occurred many times. This rearrangement joins TRBV19 to TRBJ2-7; tentatively, D is TRBD1 (6 bases). The germline V gene encodes CDR1 LNHDA and CDR2 SQIVND (reference sequence). Trimming removed 0 bases at V and 3 bases at J, with 12 bases between. This CDR3 is built from 15 residues. The DNA of the CDR3 is TGTGCCAGTAGTATAGAGACGGGACAAATCTACGAGCAGTACTTC. Amino acids: CASSIETGQIYEQYF.

This clonotype was detected a few times. A junction end diverges from the germline sequence, so it may reflect a read error. This rearrangement joins TRBV20-1 to TRBJ1-1; 7 positions match TRBD1. This CDR3 is built from 14 residues. Germline values: CDR1 DFQATT, CDR2 SNEGSKA (reference sequence). The CDR3 region is CSAREPGGRTEASF. As DNA, the CDR3 is TGCAGTGCTAGGGAACCAGGGGGGCGCACTGAAGCTTCCTTT.

This clonotype was counted at least ten times. The genes are TRBV14 and TRBJ2-3; tentatively, D is TRBD1 or TRBD2 (5 bases each). The germline gives CDR1 SGHDN, CDR2 FVKESK. CDR3 length: 15 residues. Trimming removed 0 bases from V and 5 bases from J, with 12 bases in between. DNA for the CDR3: TGTGCCAGCAGCCAAGATCAGGGTGGGAGAGATACGCAGTATTTT. This gives the protein CASSQDQGGRDTQYF. The variable domain in full, completed from reference TRBV14 and TRBJ2-3, reads EAGVTQFPSHSVIEKGQTVTLRCDPISGHDNLYWYRRVMGKEIKFLLHFVKESKQDESGMPNNRFLAERTGGTYSTLKVQPAELEDSGVYFCASSQDQGGRDTQYFGPGTRLTVL.

This clonotype was seen many times. The rearrangement joins TRBV6-1 to TRBJ1-5; no reliable D call. V was clipped by 3 bases and J by 4 bases, with 7 bases between them. Germline V gene sequence: CDR1 MNHNS, CDR2 SASEGT. The CDR3 spans 13 residues. CDR3 in amino acids: CASSDFGNQPQHF. CDR3 DNA: TGTGCCAGCAGTGACTTTGGGAATCAGCCCCAGCATTTT.

This clonotype was observed at least ten times. V usage is TRBV29-1 and J usage is TRBJ2-1; tentative D call: TRBD1 (5 bases). CDR1 is SQVTM and CDR2 is ANQGSEA in the germline V gene. The CDR3 is 13 amino acids. CDR3 nucleotides: TGCGGTACAGGACCCCCCTCCTACAATGAGCAGTTCTTC. As protein: CGTGPPSYNEQFF.

This clonotype was picked up a small number of times. The chain recombines TRBV5-1 with TRBJ2-5; D is uncertain. This CDR3 is 14 amino acids long. Trimming cost V 2 bases and J 0 bases, with 8 bases left between them. Germline CDR1 is SGHRS and CDR2 is YFSETQ. The CDR3 sequence: CASSLYTDQETQYF. In nucleotides, the CDR3 is TGCGCCAGCAGCTTATATACCGACCAAGAGACCCAGTACTTC.